The 9 T cell receptor beta chains below all came from one sample that was sequenced in a study of cytomegalovirus exposure and HLA in healthy donors. This PCR relied on a set of 60 Vbeta primers and 13 Jbeta primers. Only in-frame clones appear in the TCRdb table, and some are missing; sequencing was by immunoSEQ multiplex PCR. This sample carries about 120,000 clones, 75% to 85% of them seen once, and the ten largest clones take about 8.9%. Sequenced: PBMCs. The source is a man aged 30-40 years in good health and CMV-seropositive.

Only one count was recorded for this clone. V usage is TRBV28 and J usage is TRBJ2-7; weak D call: TRBD1 (6 bases). CDR1 is MDHEN, CDR2 SYDVKM, per germline. The V and J ends lost 7 bases and 0 bases respectively, with 13 bases between them. There are 14 residues in the CDR3. This chain's CDR3 is CASTYSGASYEQYF. The CDR3 DNA sequence: TGTGCCAGCACCTATTCAGGGGCCTCCTACGAGCAGTACTTC.

This clone has a single count. The rearrangement joins TRBV9 to TRBJ2-7; 9 bases line up with TRBD2. This CDR3 has 15 amino acids. The V gene's germline CDR1 is SGDLS and CDR2 YYNGEE. V trimming: 1 base; J trimming: 3 bases; junction bases outside the gene matches: 5. As DNA, the CDR3 is TGTGCCAGCAGCGTAAATCCTAGCGGGAACTACGAGCAGTACTTC. Translating it yields CASSVNPSGNYEQYF.

This clone was counted between two and nine times. The genes are TRBV20-1 and TRBJ1-2, with D unclear. Trimming removed 1 base at V and 4 bases at J, with 4 bases between. Germline CDR1 is DFQATT and CDR2 is SNEGSKA (reference sequence). This CDR3 is 11 amino acids long. The CDR3 reads CSARGGYGYTF. In nucleotides, the CDR3 is TGCAGTGCTAGAGGAGGCTATGGCTACACCTTC.

The rearrangement uses TRBV4-1 and TRBJ2-1, with unresolved D. V lost 4 bases and J lost 15, with 13 bases in between. CDR3 length: 11 amino acids. Germline values: CDR1 MGHRA, CDR2 YSYEKL. CDR3: CASSLAGMAFF. DNA for the CDR3: TGCGCCAGCAGCCTAGCCGGTATGGCGTTCTTC.

The chain joins TRBV10-3 to TRBJ1-1; the match to TRBD1 covers 9 bases. V gave up 3 bases and J gave up 1 base; unmatched junction bases: 12. The germline CDR1 and CDR2 sequences are ENHRY and SYGVKD. This CDR3 spans 18 amino acids. CDR3 loop: CAISDFPGQGLRNTEAFF. The CDR3 coding sequence is TGTGCCATCAGTGATTTCCCGGGACAGGGTCTCCGGAACACTGAAGCTTTCTTT.

The rearrangement links TRBV19 to TRBJ2-4; weak D call: TRBD2 (6 bases). Trimming removed 5 bases at V and 6 bases at J, with 23 bases between. CDR3 length equals 17 residues. Germline loops: CDR1 LNHDA, CDR2 SQIVND (reference sequence). CDR3 sequence reads: CASSLIRDFGAGNIQYF. DNA of the CDR3: TGTGCCAGTAGTCTTATCAGGGACTTCGGCGCGGGAAACATTCAGTACTTC. Full variable domain (remainder filled in from reference TRBV19 and TRBJ2-4): DGGITQSPKYLFRKEGQNVTLSCEQNLNHDAMYWYRQDPGQGLRLIYYSQIVNDFQKGDIAEGYSVSREKKESFPLTVTSAQKNPTAFYLCASSLIRDFGAGNIQYFGAGTRLSVL.

The sample holds a few counts of this clone. The rearrangement uses TRBV2 and TRBJ2-5; 12 bases match TRBD2. The CDR3 runs 17 residues. Germline V CDR1 and CDR2: SNHLY, FYNNEI. Germline trimming cut 5 bases from V and 2 bases from J; bases unmatched to any gene: 9. The CDR3 is CASSQGLAGTNQETQYF. The CDR3 DNA is TGTGCCAGCAGTCAAGGACTAGCGGGGACGAATCAAGAGACCCAGTACTTC.

The table lists this clone with a count of one. The genes are TRBV14 and TRBJ1-4; D is uncertain. Germline V gene lookup returns CDR1 SGHDN and CDR2 FVKESK. V lost 0 bases, J lost 10 bases, and 12 bases lay in between. The CDR3 spans 14 residues. The DNA for the CDR3 is TGTGCCAGCAGCCAAGATAGGCAATCGGGAAAACTGTTTTTT. This codes for CASSQDRQSGKLFF. Looking up the rest from reference TRBV14 and TRBJ1-4 gives the full variable domain: EAGVTQFPSHSVIEKGQTVTLRCDPISGHDNLYWYRRVMGKEIKFLLHFVKESKQDESGMPNNRFLAERTGGTYSTLKVQPAELEDSGVYFCASSQDRQSGKLFFGSGTQLSVL.

The J gene is TRBJ2-5, the V gene TRBV29-1; 8 bases are shared with TRBD1. The J call is doubtful: the DNA matches TRBJ2-7 better. Germline V gene sequence: CDR1 SQVTM, CDR2 ANQGSEA. The CDR3 is 14 amino acids. The DNA of the CDR3 is TGCAGCGTTGTGGGGGACAGGAGCTCCTACGAGCAGTACTTC. Amino acid sequence: CSVVGDRSSYEQYF.